The 27 T cell receptor beta chains reported below all come from one sample, sequenced in a study of T-cell memory formation after mild COVID-19. TCRdb redid the calling of the 5' RACE reads with MiXCR, one entry per CDR3 protein. The data contain roughly 380,000 distinct CDR3 sequences, around 28% of them singletons. The sample consisted of PBMCs or a T cell subset sorted from them (not recorded which). All receptors come from an adult woman who had mild COVID-19 (a few samples of this study predate the infection). Cell type and time point are not known.

The gene calls are TRBV9 and TRBJ1-2; D possibly corresponds to TRBD1 (5 bases). The ends were cut back, 4 bases at V and 7 bases at J, with 14 bases in the middle. CDR3 size: 13 residues. From germline, CDR1 is SGDLS and CDR2 YYNGEE. The CDR3 loop is CASSSGGRAGYTF. CDR3 bases: TGTGCCAGCAGCTCCGGTGGCAGGGCTGGCTACACCTTC.

The CDR3 sequence: CASSQGQGRAKNIQYF. The CDR3 nucleotides are TGTGCCAGCAGTCAAGGACAGGGTCGAGCCAAAAACATTCAGTACTTC. The J gene is TRBJ2-4, the V gene TRBV12-3 or TRBV12-4; 8 bases are a match to TRBD1. J gave up 0 bases and V 5 bases, and 6 bases lay outside the gene matches. CDR3 length: 16 amino acids.

The J gene is TRBJ2-7, the V gene TRBV11-2; a possible D gene is TRBD2 (6 bases). With 5 bases removed from V and 5 bases from J, the gap between germline ends came to 19 bases. The CDR3 extends over 15 amino acids. Germline V gives CDR1 SGHAT, CDR2 FQNNGV. Here the CDR3 reads CASSLDPGGPNEQYF. CDR3 DNA sequence: TGTGCCAGCAGCCTCGACCCTGGAGGGCCAAACGAGCAGTACTTC.

J is TRBJ2-3 and V is TRBV5-1, with a possible D match to TRBD2 (5 bases). This CDR3 region has 13 residues. Trimming shortened V by 1 base and J by 4 bases, and 7 bases separated the two germline ends. Germline assignment: CDR1 SGHRS and CDR2 YFSETQ. CDR3 sequence reads: CASSLNGADTQYF. The CDR3 coding sequence is TGCGCCAGCAGCTTGAACGGGGCAGATACGCAGTATTTT.

This clonotype was detected a few times. The chain employs TRBV4-1 and TRBJ1-1; maybe TRBD1 (6 bases). Trimming removed 3 bases from V and 1 base from J, with 12 bases in between. Germline CDR1 MGHRA, CDR2 YSYEKL. The CDR3 has 15 amino acids. Here the CDR3 reads CASSHQQGRNTEAFF. The DNA of the CDR3 is TGCGCCAGCAGCCATCAACAGGGCAGGAACACTGAAGCTTTCTTT.

This chain joins TRBV19 and TRBJ2-1, with 8 bases aligning to TRBD2. The J segment lost 3 bases and the V segment lost 5 bases, leaving 6 bases of the junction unmatched. CDR1 and CDR2 (germline): LNHDA, SQIVND (reference sequence). The CDR3 is 15 amino acids. The CDR3 nucleotides are TGTGCCAGTAGTGAGGGACTAGTACTCTACAATGAGCAGTTCTTC. Protein sequence: CASSEGLVLYNEQFF.

V and J are TRBV12-3 or TRBV12-4 and TRBJ2-7; tentatively, D is TRBD1 (6 bases). V was clipped by 0 bases and J by 0 bases, with 12 bases between them. The CDR3 is 16 residues long. The CDR3 sequence is CASSLARQGNSYEQYF. CDR3 DNA: TGTGCCAGCAGTTTAGCGCGGCAGGGGAACTCCTACGAGCAGTACTTC.

The V and J genes are TRBV30 and TRBJ1-2; D gene unclear. Germline V gene sequence: CDR1 GTSNPN, CDR2 SVGIG (reference sequence). V lost 2 bases and J lost 3, with 7 bases in between. CDR3 length equals 12 residues. The DNA for the CDR3 is TGTGCCTGGAGTTACACGTACTATGGCTACACCTTC. It yields the protein CAWSYTYYGYTF.

This chain uses TRBV6-6 with TRBJ2-7; 7 bases fit TRBD2. Germline CDR1 reads MNHNY; CDR2 reads SVGAGI (reference sequence). Losses at the gene ends were 6 bases for V and 2 bases for J; bases not matched to a gene: 4. CDR3 length: 13 residues. Written as DNA, the CDR3 is TGTGCCAGCAGGACGAGCGGGGCCTACGAGCAGTACTTC. This encodes CASRTSGAYEQYF.

This clonotype was seen only a few times. The rearrangement joins TRBV6-5 to TRBJ1-1; D gene uncertain. Trimming took 2 bases from V and 3 from J, leaving 7 bases between them. Germline CDR1 MNHEY, CDR2 SVGAGI. CDR3 size: 13 residues. The CDR3 region is CASSYEEDTEAFF. The CDR3, as DNA: TGTGCCAGCAGTTACGAAGAGGACACTGAAGCTTTCTTT.

This chain links TRBV19 with TRBJ2-3; TRBD2 is a possible D gene (6 bases). The germline V gene encodes CDR1 LNHDA and CDR2 SQIVND (reference sequence). The V gene lost 3 bases and the J gene lost 2 bases, with 12 bases spanning the gap. The CDR3 totals 15 residues. The CDR3: CASSIAGIHTDTQYF. The CDR3 DNA reads as TGTGCCAGTAGTATTGCGGGGATCCACACAGATACGCAGTATTTT.

In its sample, this clonotype was seen a few times. The chain combines TRBV20-1 with TRBJ1-5; tentative D call: TRBD1 (5 bases). V dropped 7 bases and J dropped 3 bases, with 10 bases sitting between them. Germline values: CDR1 DFQATT, CDR2 SNEGSKA (reference sequence). CDR3 length equals 12 residues. CDR3 DNA: TGCAGTGGTCAGGGAAACAATCAGCCCCAGCATTTT. Translated, it gives CSGQGNNQPQHF.

This clonotype was counted between two and nine times. The chain is built from TRBV28 and TRBJ2-1; D perhaps matches TRBD1 (5 bases). CDR3 length equals 16 residues. The V gene's germline CDR1 is MDHEN and CDR2 SYDVKM. V lost 3 bases to trimming and J lost 3 bases, with 15 bases between them. The DNA for the CDR3 is TGTGCCAGCAGTTTTCTCGAGACAGTGAACTACAATGAGCAGTTCTTC. It codes for CASSFLETVNYNEQFF.

The CDR3: CASSFGDVYEQYF. In DNA form, the CDR3 reads TGTGCCAGCAGTTTCGGGGACGTCTACGAGCAGTACTTC. V and J are TRBV12-3 or TRBV12-4 and TRBJ2-7; D may match TRBD1 or TRBD2 (5 bases each). There are 13 residues in the CDR3. Trimming removed 3 bases from V and 3 bases from J, with 9 bases in between.

V gene TRBV20-1 combines with J gene TRBJ1-4; 9 bases line up with TRBD1. This CDR3 spans 15 amino acids. The ends lost 2 bases at V and 7 bases at J; junction bases unmatched: 8. From germline, CDR1 is DFQATT and CDR2 SNEGSKA (reference sequence). Here the CDR3 reads CSARSPGTGFEKLFF. For the CDR3, the DNA is TGCAGTGCTAGATCCCCAGGGACAGGGTTTGAAAAACTGTTTTTT.

This clonotype has more than one count but fewer than ten. The rearrangement links TRBV20-1 to TRBJ2-3; 7 bases map to TRBD2. CDR1 is DFQATT and CDR2 is SNEGSKA in the germline V gene (reference sequence). Germline trimming cut 0 bases from V and 4 bases from J; bases unmatched to any gene: 10. The CDR3 sequence is 16 residues long. Written as DNA, the CDR3 is TGCAGTGCTAGAGATGGGATGGCGGGAGTTGCAGATACGCAGTATTTT. This gives the protein CSARDGMAGVADTQYF.

This chain connects TRBV29-1 to TRBJ2-5; 9 bases are a match to TRBD2. The germline V gene encodes CDR1 SQVTM and CDR2 ANQGSEA. J was trimmed by 2 bases and V by 0 bases; bases with no gene match: 1. The CDR3 consists of 14 residues. CDR3 sequence reads: CSVEEAGGQETQYF. The CDR3 DNA follows: TGCAGCGTTGAAGAGGCGGGAGGGCAAGAGACCCAGTACTTC.

J is TRBJ2-1 and V is TRBV7-8; 11 bases line up with TRBD2. The CDR3 sequence is 17 residues long. The V segment lost 1 base and the J segment 3 bases; nucleotides outside the gene matches: 5. CDR1 and CDR2 (germline): SGHVS, FQNEAQ. The CDR3 sequence: CASSLVATSGNYNEQFF. The CDR3 region has the DNA TGTGCCAGCAGCTTAGTTGCGACTAGCGGGAACTACAATGAGCAGTTCTTC.

The genes are TRBV4-3 and TRBJ1-2; TRBD1 matches 12 bases. The CDR3 consists of 19 residues. Trimming removed 4 bases from V and 2 bases from J; junction bases left unmatched: 14. Per the germline V gene, CDR1 is LGHNA and CDR2 is YSLEER. Here the CDR3 reads CASSRETGTGGRWNYGYTF. CDR3 coding DNA: TGCGCCAGCAGCCGCGAGACCGGGACAGGGGGCCGTTGGAACTATGGCTACACCTTC.

The chain employs TRBV7-6 and TRBJ1-1, with no clear D. Germline V CDR1 and CDR2: SGHVS, FNYEAQ. The CDR3 spans 15 residues. The V end was cut by 1 base, the J end by 3 bases, with 12 bases between. The CDR3 protein is CASSLEGQSYTEAFF. In DNA, the CDR3 is TGTGCCAGCAGCTTAGAAGGGCAGAGTTACACTGAAGCTTTCTTT.

V usage is TRBV10-3 and J usage is TRBJ2-7; 11 bases are shared with TRBD2. CDR3 size: 19 residues. Per germline, CDR1 ENHRY and CDR2 SYGVKD. With V trimmed by 6 bases and J by 1 base, 17 bases remained unmatched. This chain's CDR3 is CAIRGPGETTSGVSYEQYF. The CDR3 DNA is TGTGCCATCAGGGGACCCGGGGAAACGACTAGCGGGGTTTCCTACGAGCAGTACTTC.

The chain is built from TRBV6-2 or TRBV6-3 and TRBJ2-7; no clear D gene. Germline V gene data show CDR1 as MNHEY and CDR2 as SVGEGT. Trimming left V 6 bases short and J 2 bases short, with 5 bases between. The CDR3 totals 11 residues. Here the CDR3 DNA reads TGTGCCAGCAGGGGGACCTACGAGCAGTACTTC. It translates to CASRGTYEQYF.

This clonotype came up a few times. The V and J genes are TRBV4-3 and TRBJ2-7; possibly TRBD2 for D (5 bases). V was cut by 0 bases and J by 4 bases, with 16 bases left in between. CDR3 length: 16 amino acids. Germline V CDR1 and CDR2: LGHNA, YSLEER. CDR3 sequence (DNA): TGCGCCAGCAGCCAAGAAGACGGGATAGCCCCGTACGAGCAGTACTTC. Protein: CASSQEDGIAPYEQYF.

The sample holds a few counts of this clonotype. The J gene is TRBJ1-2, the V gene TRBV15; possibly TRBD1 for D (5 bases). The CDR3 totals 16 residues. The V gene's germline CDR1 is LNHNV and CDR2 YYDKDF (reference sequence). Deletions cut 1 base from V and 8 bases from J, with 20 bases between. The CDR3 nucleotides read TGTGCCACCAGCAGAGTTGAGGGGAGCGGTTGGGAAGGCTACACCTTC. Residues: CATSRVEGSGWEGYTF.

The chain recombines TRBV28 with TRBJ1-4; 7 bases line up with TRBD1. The CDR3 runs to 16 residues. J lost 4 bases, V lost 6 bases, and 11 bases had no gene match. CDR1 MDHEN and CDR2 SYDVKM come from the germline V gene. CDR3 region: CASSRDRVYSNEKLFF. The CDR3 nucleotides read TGTGCCAGCAGCCGCGACAGGGTTTATAGTAATGAAAAACTGTTTTTT.

The chain carries TRBV3-1 and TRBJ2-1; 8 bases line up with TRBD2. The CDR3 loop spans 16 amino acids. Germline values: CDR1 LGHDT, CDR2 YNNKEL (reference sequence). The V and J ends lost 3 bases and 2 bases, in that order; junction bases with no gene match: 6. The CDR3 sequence: CASSQVGGGAYNEQFF. The CDR3 DNA reads TGTGCCAGCAGCCAGGTCGGGGGGGGAGCCTACAATGAGCAGTTCTTC.

CDR3 DNA: TGTGCCAGCAGCCAGTACCTAGGCGGGAGTCCTGATGAGCAGTTCTTC. Translation gives CASSQYLGGSPDEQFF. The rearrangement links TRBV11-2 to TRBJ2-1; 7 positions agree with TRBD2. Trimming took 5 bases from V and 8 from J; bases not matched to a gene: 15. CDR1 and CDR2 from the germline V gene are SGHAT and FQNNGV. The CDR3 is 16 amino acids.